These 26 T cell receptor beta chains were sequenced from one sample in a study of response to subunit inactivated influenza vaccine. TCRdb reprocessed the RT-PCR reads via MiXCR and lists one record per CDR3 protein. The sample has around 520,000 distinct CDR3 sequences, roughly 12% seen once. The sample was PBMCs from blood, taken on the day of vaccination. The receptors shown here come from a man aged 50-59 years who received an inactivated influenza vaccine.

This clonotype was counted a few times. The chain combines TRBV20-1 with TRBJ2-3; TRBD1 matches 8 bases. Germline assignment: CDR1 DFQATT and CDR2 SNEGSKA (reference sequence). The CDR3 runs 12 residues. CDR3: CGQGRGRNTQYF. In nucleotides, the CDR3 is TGCGGACAGGGCAGGGGGCGGAATACGCAGTATTTT.

This clonotype was seen at least ten times. The chain carries TRBV18 and TRBJ2-2; D gene uncertain. Trimming took 3 bases from V and 0 from J, leaving 17 bases between them. The germline V gene has CDR1 KGHSH and CDR2 LQKENI. There are 18 residues in the CDR3. CDR3 sequence (DNA): TGTGCCAGCTCACCTAGCACGCTAGGATACACGAACACCGGGGAGCTGTTTTTT. The encoded protein is CASSPSTLGYTNTGELFF.

This clonotype was seen more than once but under ten times. J is TRBJ2-1 and V is TRBV18, with D tentatively TRBD1 or TRBD2 (5 bases each). CDR1 and CDR2 (germline): KGHSH, LQKENI. Trimming took off 4 bases at V and 7 bases at J, with 17 bases between the two ends. This CDR3 is built from 15 residues. CDR3 sequence: CASSLQGSEGNEQFF. In nucleotides, the CDR3 is TGTGCCAGCTCACTCCAGGGTTCTGAGGGGAATGAGCAGTTCTTC.

There are a few counts of this clonotype. Here the CDR3 DNA reads TGCGCCAGCAGCCAACGAACGGACAGGGTCTATAATTCACCCCTCCACTTT. Its protein product is CASSQRTDRVYNSPLHF. The chain combines TRBV4-3 with TRBJ1-6; 8 bases match TRBD1. The CDR3 consists of 17 residues. CDR1 is LGHNA and CDR2 is YSLEER in the germline V gene. V shed 2 bases and J 3 bases; nucleotides not matched to a gene: 6.

The chain employs TRBV20-1 and TRBJ2-3, with D possibly being TRBD2 (6 bases). V lost 0 bases, J lost 7 bases, and 17 bases lay in between. Germline V gene data show CDR1 as DFQATT and CDR2 as SNEGSKA (reference sequence). The CDR3 extends over 15 amino acids. The CDR3: CSARDWGDVLYTQYF. As DNA, the CDR3 is TGCAGTGCTAGAGATTGGGGGGATGTGTTGTATACGCAGTATTTT.

Only a few counts were recorded for this clonotype. CDR3 nucleotide sequence: TGTGCCAGCAGTTTTGCTAGAATTTACGAGCAGTACTTC. This encodes CASSFARIYEQYF. The chain couples TRBV12-3 or TRBV12-4 to TRBJ2-7; D is uncertain. Between the trimmed V and J ends, which lost 3 bases and 4 bases, there was a span of 10 bases. The CDR3 has 13 amino acids.

This clonotype was seen a few times. The junction departs from the called germline gene at one end, perhaps through a read error. The V call is TRBV12-3 or TRBV12-4, the J call TRBJ2-7, with TRBD2 as a possible D gene (7 bases). This CDR3 has 16 amino acids. The CDR3 protein is CASSLGGGHRSYEQYF. The DNA of the CDR3 is TGTGCCAGCAGCTTAGGCGGGGGACACCGGTCCTACGAGCAGTACTTC.

This clonotype was detected only a few times. CDR3 protein: CASSREGQGNWELFF. The CDR3 nucleotides are TGCGCCAGCAGCCGGGAGGGACAGGGGAATTGGGAGCTGTTTTTT. V gene TRBV4-1 combines with J gene TRBJ2-2, with 10 positions matching TRBD1. This CDR3 is built from 15 residues. Germline assignment: CDR1 MGHRA and CDR2 YSYEKL. V lost 4 bases to trimming and J lost 9 bases; unmatched junction nucleotides: 8.

The chain combines TRBV7-2 with TRBJ2-1; the D gene could be TRBD1 or TRBD2 (6 bases each). V gave up 5 bases and J gave up 2 bases, with 13 bases separating them. Germline V gene sequence: CDR1 SGHTA, CDR2 FQGNSA. The CDR3 consists of 15 residues. The CDR3 reads CASSPEGGPYNEQFF. In DNA, the CDR3 is TGTGCCAGCAGCCCGGAAGGGGGGCCCTACAATGAGCAGTTCTTC.

The table lists this clonotype with a few counts. V usage is TRBV9 and J usage is TRBJ2-5; D perhaps matches TRBD1 (6 bases). V lost 0 bases and J lost 5, with 11 bases in between. This CDR3 has 14 residues. Germline V lookup: CDR1 SGDLS, CDR2 YYNGEE. CDR3 nucleotides: TGTGCCAGCAGCGTAGGAGTGCAGGGGGAGACCCAGTACTTC. This codes for CASSVGVQGETQYF.

This rearrangement joins TRBV20-1 to TRBJ1-5; no firm D call. V lost 4 bases and J lost 1, with 8 bases in between. CDR1 is DFQATT and CDR2 is SNEGSKA in the germline V gene (reference sequence). The CDR3 runs 13 residues. Written as DNA, the CDR3 is TGCAGTGCTATTGGTATGAGCAATCAGCCCCAGCATTTT. This sequence encodes CSAIGMSNQPQHF.

This clonotype was recorded a few times. J is TRBJ1-2 and V is TRBV7-6, with D uncertain. Germline loops: CDR1 SGHVS, CDR2 FNYEAQ. Trimming pared 5 bases from V and 5 bases from J, leaving 12 bases between. The CDR3 length is 13 residues. For the CDR3, the DNA is TGTGCCAGCAGCCCTCAGGATCGGTATGGCTACACCTTC. Amino acid sequence: CASSPQDRYGYTF.

This clonotype has ten or more counts. The genes are TRBV12-3 or TRBV12-4 and TRBJ2-1; D is undetermined. V dropped 7 bases and J dropped 7 bases, with 17 bases sitting between them. The CDR3 consists of 14 residues. The CDR3 DNA reads TGTGCCAGCACCCTTGGACCGGGCAGAAATGAGCAGTTCTTC. It codes for CASTLGPGRNEQFF.

The rearrangement links TRBV3-1 to TRBJ2-2; the match to TRBD1 covers 8 bases. J gave up 4 bases and V 3 bases, and 1 base lay outside the gene matches. CDR3 length: 14 amino acids. In germline, CDR1 is LGHDT, CDR2 YNNKEL (reference sequence). The CDR3 spells CASSHTGGTGELFF. CDR3 nucleotide sequence: TGTGCCAGCAGCCATACAGGGGGCACCGGGGAGCTGTTTTTT.

J is TRBJ2-3 and V is TRBV12-3 or TRBV12-4; no clear D gene. The CDR3 is made up of 17 amino acids. Trimming removed 6 bases at V and 2 bases at J, with 21 bases between. The DNA for the CDR3 is TGTGCCAGCAGGGCTGATACGACATACACTTCCACAGATACGCAGTATTTT. This encodes CASRADTTYTSTDTQYF.

The V call is TRBV12-3 or TRBV12-4, the J call TRBJ1-2; tentative D call: TRBD1 (6 bases). V was trimmed by 6 bases and J by 8 bases, leaving 13 bases between them. CDR3 length: 12 residues. The CDR3, as DNA: TGTGCCAGCAGGGTAAAGGGGGGAGGCTACACCTTC. This translates into CASRVKGGGYTF.

This clonotype was detected many times. V usage is TRBV7-9 and J usage is TRBJ2-1, with a possible D match to TRBD2 (5 bases). V lost 3 bases and J lost 9, with 15 bases in between. CDR3 length: 14 amino acids. The germline gives CDR1 SEHNR, CDR2 FQNEAQ (reference sequence). This CDR3 reads CASSFPNRGGEQFF. In DNA form, the CDR3 reads TGTGCCAGCAGCTTCCCAAACCGGGGTGGTGAGCAGTTCTTC.

This clonotype was counted a few times. The genes are TRBV20-1 and TRBJ2-5; TRBD1 agrees at 10 bases. This CDR3 has 12 amino acids. J gave up 12 bases and V 1 base, and 5 bases lay outside the gene matches. Germline CDR1 reads DFQATT; CDR2 reads SNEGSKA (reference sequence). The CDR3 DNA sequence: TGCAGTGCTAGAGTGGACAGGGGGTATGAGTACTTC. Its translation: CSARVDRGYEYF.

This clonotype was recorded a few times. V and J are TRBV29-1 and TRBJ2-1; the match to TRBD2 covers 8 bases. This CDR3 contains 16 residues. V lost 4 bases, J lost 8 bases, and 16 bases stayed unmatched. Germline values: CDR1 SQVTM, CDR2 ANQGSEA. In DNA, the CDR3 is TGCAGCGTTGGGGCGGCTAGCGGGCCCCTGGACGATGAGCAGTTCTTC. Its translation: CSVGAASGPLDDEQFF.

The chain joins TRBV28 to TRBJ2-1, with 9 bases matching TRBD2. The trim removed 10 bases at V and 4 bases at J, leaving 8 bases unmatched. The CDR3 has 14 amino acids. Germline-derived CDR1 and CDR2 are MDHEN and SYDVKM. CDR3 sequence (DNA): TGTGCCACTCATAGCGGGAGTTTTTACAATGAGCAGTTCTTC. It yields the protein CATHSGSFYNEQFF.

The chain couples TRBV20-1 to TRBJ2-2; unclear D gene. CDR1 DFQATT and CDR2 SNEGSKA come from the germline V gene (reference sequence). Trimming removed 0 bases from V and 5 bases from J, with 13 bases in between. This CDR3 has 15 residues. DNA for the CDR3: TGCAGTGCTAGAGATCGTAACAGCAATACCGGGGAGCTGTTTTTT. This codes for CSARDRNSNTGELFF.

A few counts support this clonotype. This chain connects TRBV12-3 or TRBV12-4 to TRBJ2-1, with D possibly TRBD2 on 6 matching bases. The CDR3 has 12 residues. Trimming cost V 8 bases and J 4 bases, with 9 bases left between them. The CDR3 sequence: CASGLTYNEQFF. The CDR3 DNA is TGTGCCAGCGGACTAACGTACAATGAGCAGTTCTTC.

The chain combines TRBV10-2 with TRBJ2-6; D is possibly TRBD2 (5 bases). The CDR3 covers 14 residues. V was trimmed by 6 bases and J by 4 bases, leaving 10 bases between them. Germline V CDR1 and CDR2: WSHSY, SAAADI. This chain's CDR3 is CASSTSGGANVLTF. The CDR3 coding sequence is TGCGCCAGCAGCACTAGTGGAGGGGCCAACGTCCTGACTTTC.

This clonotype was found many times. The V call is TRBV4-3, the J call TRBJ2-7; TRBD2 aligns across 7 bases. Trimming at V came to 5 bases and at J to 1 base, leaving 5 bases not matched to a gene. Per germline, CDR1 LGHNA and CDR2 YSLEER. CDR3 length: 14 residues. The CDR3 sequence: CASSGGLGSYEQYF. The CDR3 DNA reads as TGCGCCAGCAGCGGAGGACTAGGATCCTACGAGCAGTACTTC.

The V and J genes are TRBV18 and TRBJ2-1, with 7 bases aligning to TRBD2. Germline CDR1 and CDR2: KGHSH and LQKENI. V lost 5 bases and J lost 7; bases outside the gene matches: 8. This CDR3 has 14 amino acids. The CDR3 sequence: CASSGGRSGNEQFF. In nucleotides, the CDR3 is TGTGCCAGCTCAGGCGGGAGAAGCGGAAATGAGCAGTTCTTC.

The rearrangement uses TRBV6-1 and TRBJ2-7; the D is unclear. The CDR3 is 14 residues long. V was shortened by 5 bases and J by 4 bases, with 15 bases between the two germline ends. Germline V CDR1 and CDR2: MNHNS, SASEGT. The CDR3 DNA is TGTGCCAGCAGTCCTCTGAGCGTGGGGTACGAGCAGTACTTC. It specifies CASSPLSVGYEQYF.